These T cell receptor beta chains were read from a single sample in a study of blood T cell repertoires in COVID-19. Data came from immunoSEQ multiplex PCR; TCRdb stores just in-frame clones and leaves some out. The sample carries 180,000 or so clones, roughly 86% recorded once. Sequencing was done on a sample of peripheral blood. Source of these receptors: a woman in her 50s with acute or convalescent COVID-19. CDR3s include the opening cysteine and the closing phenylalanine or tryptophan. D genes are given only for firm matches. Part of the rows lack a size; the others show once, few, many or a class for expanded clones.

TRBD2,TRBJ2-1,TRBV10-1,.,CASSDRRGGEQFF,TGCGCCAGCAGTGATCGGCGGGGGGGGGAGCAGTTCTTC
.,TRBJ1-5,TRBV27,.,CASSLYPPGGSNQPQHF,TGTGCCAGCAGTTTATACCCTCCGGGAGGAAGCAATCAGCCCCAGCATTTT
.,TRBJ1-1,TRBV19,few,CASSIQGRPNTEAFF,TGTGCCAGTAGTATCCAGGGGCGCCCGAACACTGAAGCTTTCTTT
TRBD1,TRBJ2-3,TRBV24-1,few,CATSQGASTDTQYF,TGTGCCACCAGTCAGGGGGCTAGCACAGATACGCAGTATTTT
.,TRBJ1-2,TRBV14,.,CASSRQSFGDGYTF,TGTGCCAGCAGCAGACAGAGCTTTGGGGATGGCTACACCTTC
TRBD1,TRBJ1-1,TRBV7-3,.,CASSLGTGLDTEAFF,TGTGCCAGCAGCCTCGGGACAGGGCTGGACACTGAAGCTTTCTTT
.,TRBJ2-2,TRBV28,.,CASSSRWDTGELFF,TGTGCCAGCAGTTCCAGGTGGGACACCGGGGAGCTGTTTTTT
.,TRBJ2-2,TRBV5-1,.,CASSLGGAGELFF,TGCGCCAGCAGCTTGGGCGGCGCCGGGGAGCTGTTTTTT
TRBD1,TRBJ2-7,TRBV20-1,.,CSATDRVDEQYF,TGCAGTGCTACTGACAGGGTGGATGAGCAGTACTTC
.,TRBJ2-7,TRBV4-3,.,CASSQDRLGGYEQYF,TGCGCCAGCAGCCAAGATCGGTTAGGGGGCTACGAGCAGTACTTC
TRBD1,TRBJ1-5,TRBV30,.,CAWSVGTGGGNQPQHF,TGTGCCTGGAGTGTAGGGACAGGGGGAGGAAATCAGCCCCAGCATTTT
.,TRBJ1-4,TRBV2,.,CASSPWSNRGEKLFF,TGTGCCAGCAGTCCATGGAGCAACCGGGGTGAAAAACTGTTTTTT
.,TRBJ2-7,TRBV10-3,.,CAISESSWREQYF,TGTGCCATCAGTGAGTCTAGCTGGCGCGAGCAGTACTTC
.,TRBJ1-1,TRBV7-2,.,CASSLKGVNTEAFF,TGTGCCAGCAGCTTAAAGGGAGTGAACACTGAAGCTTTCTTT
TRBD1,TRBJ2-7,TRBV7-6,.,CASSLDQGAGEQYF,TGTGCCAGCAGCTTAGATCAGGGGGCAGGCGAGCAGTACTTC
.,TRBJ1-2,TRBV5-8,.,CASSFDSNYGYTF,TGTGCCAGCAGCTTTGATAGTAACTATGGCTACACCTTC
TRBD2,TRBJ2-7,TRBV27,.,CASSPSSGRAYEQYF,TGTGCCAGCTCCCCCTCTAGCGGGAGGGCCTACGAGCAGTACTTC
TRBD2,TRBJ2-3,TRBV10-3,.,CAISELGKPTHSGRTDTQYF,TGTGCCATCAGTGAGTTAGGGAAACCAACACATAGCGGGAGAACAGATACGCAGTATTTT
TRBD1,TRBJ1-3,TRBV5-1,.,CASSLQGPISGNTIYF,TGCGCCAGCAGCCTACAGGGGCCCATCTCTGGAAACACCATATATTTT
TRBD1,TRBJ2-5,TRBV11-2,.,CASSFPDRLETQYF,TGTGCCAGCAGCTTCCCGGACAGGCTGGAGACCCAGTACTTC
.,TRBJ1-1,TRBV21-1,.,CASSKEWAGGIAEAFF,.
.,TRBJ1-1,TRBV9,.,CASSKAGITEAFF,TGTGCCAGCAGCAAGGCAGGGATCACTGAAGCTTTCTTT
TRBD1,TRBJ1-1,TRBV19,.,CASTMQGAAAFF,TGTGCCAGTACGATGCAGGGGGCGGCGGCTTTCTTT
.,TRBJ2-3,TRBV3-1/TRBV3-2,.,CASSLFSTDTDTQYF,TGTGCCAGCAGCCTCTTTTCGACAGACACAGATACGCAGTATTTT
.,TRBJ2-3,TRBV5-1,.,CASSVPSTDTQYF,TGCGCCAGCTCGGTGCCATCCACAGATACGCAGTATTTT
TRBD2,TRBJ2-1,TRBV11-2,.,CASSPRLAGGGFHNEQFF,TGTGCCAGCAGCCCTCGACTAGCGGGGGGGGGATTTCACAATGAGCAGTTCTTC
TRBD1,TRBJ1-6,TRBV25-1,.,CASSAGTGLSPLHF,TGTGCCAGCAGTGCCGGGACAGGGCTTTCACCCCTCCACTTT
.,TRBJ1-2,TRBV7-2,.,CASSLAVGEVGYTF,TGTGCCAGCAGCTTAGCGGTAGGGGAGGTTGGCTACACCTTC
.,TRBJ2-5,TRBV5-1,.,CASSLGQPQETQYF,TGCGCCAGCAGCTTAGGACAGCCTCAAGAGACCCAGTACTTC
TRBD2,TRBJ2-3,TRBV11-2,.,CASSSQRGPSTDTQYF,TGTGCCAGCAGCTCCCAGCGGGGGCCTAGCACAGATACGCAGTATTTT
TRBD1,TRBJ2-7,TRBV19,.,CASSIQRGAGGVYEQYF,TGTGCCAGTAGTATCCAAAGGGGAGCAGGGGGCGTCTACGAGCAGTACTTC
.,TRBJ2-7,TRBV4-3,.,CASSLGVGSSYEQYF,TGCGCCAGCAGCCTCGGGGTGGGCAGCTCCTACGAGCAGTACTTC
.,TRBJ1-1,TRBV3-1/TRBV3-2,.,CASTPGEETEAFF,TGTGCCAGCACCCCGGGGGAGGAGACTGAAGCTTTCTTT
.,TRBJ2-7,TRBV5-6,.,CASSSPQKTYEQYF,TGTGCCAGCAGCTCGCCTCAGAAAACCTACGAGCAGTACTTC
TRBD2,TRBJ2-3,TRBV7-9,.,CASSPGTSADTQYF,TGTGCCAGCAGCCCGGGGACTAGCGCAGATACGCAGTATTTT
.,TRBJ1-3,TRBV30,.,CALLTAEGNTIYF,TGTGCCTTACTGACCGCGGAAGGAAACACCATATATTTT
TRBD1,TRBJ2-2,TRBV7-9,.,CASSRGQHGELFF,TGTGCCAGCAGCAGGGGACAGCACGGGGAGCTGTTTTTT
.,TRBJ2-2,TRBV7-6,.,CASSLGNLVWSGGELFF,TGTGCCAGCAGCTTAGGAAATCTCGTTTGGTCGGGCGGGGAGCTGTTTTTT
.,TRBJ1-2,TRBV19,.,CASSIDPDRFINYGYTF,TGTGCCAGTAGTATAGATCCAGACAGGTTTATTAACTATGGCTACACCTTC
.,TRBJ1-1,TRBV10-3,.,CAISDREENTEAFF,TGTGCCATCAGTGACAGGGAGGAAAACACTGAAGCTTTCTTT
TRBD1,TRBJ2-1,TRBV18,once,CASSPGTGGNEQFF,TGTGCCAGCTCACCGGGGACAGGGGGTAATGAGCAGTTCTTC
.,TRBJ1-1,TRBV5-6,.,CASSFRGLNTEAFF,TGTGCCAGCAGCTTCAGGGGACTGAACACTGAAGCTTTCTTT
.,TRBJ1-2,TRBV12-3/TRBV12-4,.,CAGYGGPLSGYTF,TGTGCCGGCTATGGAGGGCCTCTATCTGGCTACACCTTC
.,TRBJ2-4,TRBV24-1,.,CATSGDNRDLYF,TGTGCCACCAGTGGAGATAACAGGGATCTGTACTTC
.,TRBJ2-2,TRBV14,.,CASSQRVRAGELFF,TGTGCCAGCAGCCAAAGGGTGAGGGCCGGGGAGCTGTTTTTT
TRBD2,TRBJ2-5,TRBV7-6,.,CASSFTSGSMETQYF,TGTGCCAGCAGCTTTACTAGCGGGAGTATGGAGACCCAGTACTTC
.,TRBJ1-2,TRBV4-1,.,CASSQAPSSLNYGYTF,TGCGCCAGCAGCCAAGCCCCAAGTTCACTAAACTATGGCTACACCTTC
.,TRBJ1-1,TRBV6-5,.,CASRLARAGTEAFF,TGTGCCAGCAGACTAGCCAGGGCAGGCACTGAAGCTTTCTTT